The TCR beta chain described here comes from a study of control samples from healthy donors and cancer patients. V lost 6 bases to trimming and J lost 4 bases; unmatched junction nucleotides: 11. The germline gives CDR1 MNHEY, CDR2 SVGEGT. The CDR3 covers 15 residues. Method: immunoSEQ multiplex PCR; TCRdb's copy keeps in-frame clones and lacks some. The sample holds more than 90,000 clones, around 89% seen once. The chain has TRBV6-2 or TRBV6-3 and TRBJ2-7; TRBD2 matches at 8 bases. Sequenced: blood. The clonotype originates from a man aged 30-40 years in good health. The chain's CDR3 is CASSPDRAGGYEQYF. In DNA form, the CDR3 reads TGTGCCAGCAGCCCAGATAGGGCGGGAGGATACGAGCAGTACTTC.